This T cell receptor (beta chain) appears in the sequencing data of a study of blood T cell repertoires in COVID-19. Clones were sequenced by immunoSEQ multiplex PCR, and TCRdb holds only the in-frame ones, with some missing. The sample lists around 110,000 clones, approximately 89% occurring once. The clonotype originates from a man aged 35 to 55 with acute or convalescent COVID-19. The specimen sequenced was peripheral blood.

CDR3 bases: TGCGCCAGCAGCCCTGGACAGGGCTCGAATGAAAAACTGTTTTTT. It encodes CASSPGQGSNEKLFF. This chain links TRBV4-3 with TRBJ1-4; 8 bases are shared with TRBD1. J gave up 5 bases and V 4 bases, and 6 bases lay outside the gene matches. The V gene's germline CDR1 is LGHNA and CDR2 YSLEER. The CDR3 is made up of 15 amino acids.